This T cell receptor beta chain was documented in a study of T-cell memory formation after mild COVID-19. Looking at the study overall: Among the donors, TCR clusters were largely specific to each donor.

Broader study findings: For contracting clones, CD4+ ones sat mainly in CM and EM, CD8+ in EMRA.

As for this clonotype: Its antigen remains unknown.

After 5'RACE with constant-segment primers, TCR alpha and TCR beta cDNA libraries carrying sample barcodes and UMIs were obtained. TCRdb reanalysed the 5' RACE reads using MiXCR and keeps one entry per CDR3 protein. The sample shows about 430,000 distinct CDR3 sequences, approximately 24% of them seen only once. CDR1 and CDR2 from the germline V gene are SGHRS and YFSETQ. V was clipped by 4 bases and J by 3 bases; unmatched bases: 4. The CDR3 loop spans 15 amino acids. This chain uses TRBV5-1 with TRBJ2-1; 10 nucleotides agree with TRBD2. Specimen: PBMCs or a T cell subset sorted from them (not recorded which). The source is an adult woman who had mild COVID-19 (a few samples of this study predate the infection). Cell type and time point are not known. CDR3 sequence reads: CASSPTSGFYNEQFF. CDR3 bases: TGCGCCAGCAGCCCGACTAGCGGGTTCTACAATGAGCAGTTCTTC.